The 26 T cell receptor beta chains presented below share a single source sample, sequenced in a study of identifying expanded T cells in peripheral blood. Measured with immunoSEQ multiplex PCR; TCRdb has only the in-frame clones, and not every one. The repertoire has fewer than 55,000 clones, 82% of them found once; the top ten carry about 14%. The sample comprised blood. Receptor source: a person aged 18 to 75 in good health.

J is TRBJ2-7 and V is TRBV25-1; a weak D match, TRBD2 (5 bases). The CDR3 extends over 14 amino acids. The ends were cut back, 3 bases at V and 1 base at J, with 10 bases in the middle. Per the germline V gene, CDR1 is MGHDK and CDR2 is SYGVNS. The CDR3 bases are TGTGCCAGCAGTGATGGGAGTGGGTCCTACGAGCAGTACGTC. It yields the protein CASSDGSGSYEQYV.

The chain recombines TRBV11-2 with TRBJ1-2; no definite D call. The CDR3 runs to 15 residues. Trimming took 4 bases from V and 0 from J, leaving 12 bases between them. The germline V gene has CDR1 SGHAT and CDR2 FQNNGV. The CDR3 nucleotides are TGTGCCAGCAGCTACCTCGGGGTTCCTAACTATGGCTACACCTTC. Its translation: CASSYLGVPNYGYTF.

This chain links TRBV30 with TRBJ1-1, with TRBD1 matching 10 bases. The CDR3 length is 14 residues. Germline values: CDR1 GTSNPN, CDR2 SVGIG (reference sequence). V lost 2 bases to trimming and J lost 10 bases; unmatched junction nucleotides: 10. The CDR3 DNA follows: TGTGCCTGGAGTCCCTGGGGGACAGGGGCGGTAGCTTTCTTT. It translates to CAWSPWGTGAVAFF.

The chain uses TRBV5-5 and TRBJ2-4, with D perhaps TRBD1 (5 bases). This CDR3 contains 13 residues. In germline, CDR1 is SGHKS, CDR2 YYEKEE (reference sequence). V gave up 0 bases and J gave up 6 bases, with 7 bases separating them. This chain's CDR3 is CASSLEGSNIQYF. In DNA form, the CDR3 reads TGTGCCAGCAGCTTGGAGGGGTCAAACATTCAGTACTTC.

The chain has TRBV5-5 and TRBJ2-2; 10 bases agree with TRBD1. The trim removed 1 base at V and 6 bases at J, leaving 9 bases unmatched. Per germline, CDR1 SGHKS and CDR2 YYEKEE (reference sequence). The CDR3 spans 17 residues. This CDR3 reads CASSLLRQGASAGELFF. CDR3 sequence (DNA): TGTGCCAGCAGCTTGCTGAGACAGGGGGCATCAGCCGGGGAGCTGTTTTTT.

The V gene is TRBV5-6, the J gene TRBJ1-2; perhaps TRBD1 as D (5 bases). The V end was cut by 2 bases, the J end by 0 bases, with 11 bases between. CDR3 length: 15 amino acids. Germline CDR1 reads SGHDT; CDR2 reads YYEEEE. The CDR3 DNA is TGTGCCAGCAGCTTTCAGGGCCGAGCTAACTATGGCTACACCTTC. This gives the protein CASSFQGRANYGYTF.

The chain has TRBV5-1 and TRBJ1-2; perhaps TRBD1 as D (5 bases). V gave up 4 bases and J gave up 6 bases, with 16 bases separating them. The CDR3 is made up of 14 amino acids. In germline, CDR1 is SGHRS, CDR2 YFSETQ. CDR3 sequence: CASSPGQRWDGYTF. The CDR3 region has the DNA TGCGCCAGCAGCCCAGGACAAAGATGGGATGGCTACACCTTC.

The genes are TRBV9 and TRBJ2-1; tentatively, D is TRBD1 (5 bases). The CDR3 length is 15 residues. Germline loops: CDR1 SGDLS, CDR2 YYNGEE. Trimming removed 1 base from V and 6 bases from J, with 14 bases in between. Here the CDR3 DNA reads TGTGCCAGCAGCGTACGGGCCCAGGGAATCAATGAGCAGTTCTTC. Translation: CASSVRAQGINEQFF.

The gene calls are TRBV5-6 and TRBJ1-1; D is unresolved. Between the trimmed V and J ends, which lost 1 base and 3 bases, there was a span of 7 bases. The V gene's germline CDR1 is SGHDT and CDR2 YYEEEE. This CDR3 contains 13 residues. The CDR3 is CASSLRPHTEAFF. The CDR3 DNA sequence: TGTGCCAGCAGCTTGAGACCGCACACTGAAGCTTTCTTT.

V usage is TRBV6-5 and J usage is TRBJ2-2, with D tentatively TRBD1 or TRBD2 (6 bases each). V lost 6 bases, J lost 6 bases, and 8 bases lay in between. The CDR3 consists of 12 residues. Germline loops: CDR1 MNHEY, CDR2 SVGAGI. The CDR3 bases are TGTGCCAGCAGCGGGGGCCCCGGGGAGCTGTTTTTT. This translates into CASSGGPGELFF.

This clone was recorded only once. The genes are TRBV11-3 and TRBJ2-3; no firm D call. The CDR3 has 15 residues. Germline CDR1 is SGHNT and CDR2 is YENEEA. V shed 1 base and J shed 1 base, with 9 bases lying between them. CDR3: CASSLGSYGTDTQYF. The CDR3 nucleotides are TGTGCCAGCAGCTTAGGGTCGTACGGCACAGATACGCAGTATTTT.

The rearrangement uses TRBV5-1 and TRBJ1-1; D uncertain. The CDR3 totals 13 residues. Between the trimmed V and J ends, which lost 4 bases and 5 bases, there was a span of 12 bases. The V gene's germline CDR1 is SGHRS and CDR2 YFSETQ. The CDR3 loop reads CASSPGSSTEAFF. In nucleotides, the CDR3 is TGCGCCAGCAGCCCGGGATCGAGTACTGAAGCTTTCTTT.

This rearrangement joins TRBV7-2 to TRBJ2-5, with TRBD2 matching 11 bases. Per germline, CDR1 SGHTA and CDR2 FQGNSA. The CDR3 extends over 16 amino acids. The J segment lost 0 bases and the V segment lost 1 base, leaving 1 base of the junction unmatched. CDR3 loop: CASSLGLAGNQETQYF. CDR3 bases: TGTGCCAGCAGCTTAGGACTAGCGGGAAACCAAGAGACCCAGTACTTC.

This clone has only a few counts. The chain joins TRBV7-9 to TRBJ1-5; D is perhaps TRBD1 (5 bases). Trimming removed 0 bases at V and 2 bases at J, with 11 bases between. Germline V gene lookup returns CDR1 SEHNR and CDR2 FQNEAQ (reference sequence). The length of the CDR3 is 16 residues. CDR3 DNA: TGTGCCAGCAGCTTAGCTCACGGGGCCGGCAATCAGCCCCAGCATTTT. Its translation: CASSLAHGAGNQPQHF.

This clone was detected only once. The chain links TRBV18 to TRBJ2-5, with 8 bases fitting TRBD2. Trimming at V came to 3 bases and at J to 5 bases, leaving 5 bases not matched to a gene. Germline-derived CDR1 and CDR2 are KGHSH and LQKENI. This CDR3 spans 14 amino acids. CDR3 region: CASSPERLAETQYF. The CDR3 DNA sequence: TGTGCCAGCTCACCGGAAAGACTAGCGGAGACCCAGTACTTC.

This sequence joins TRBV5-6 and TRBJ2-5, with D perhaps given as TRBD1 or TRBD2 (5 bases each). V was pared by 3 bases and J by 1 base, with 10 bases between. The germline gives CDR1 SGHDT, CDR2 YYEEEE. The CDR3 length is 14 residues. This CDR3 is CASSSTGTQETQYF. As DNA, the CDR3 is TGTGCCAGCAGCTCTACCGGGACCCAAGAGACCCAGTACTTC.

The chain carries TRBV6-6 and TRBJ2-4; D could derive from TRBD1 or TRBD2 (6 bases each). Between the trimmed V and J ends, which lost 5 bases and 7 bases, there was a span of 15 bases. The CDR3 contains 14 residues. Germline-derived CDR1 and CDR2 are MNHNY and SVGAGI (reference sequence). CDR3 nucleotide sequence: TGTGCCAGCAGTCTAACGGGGGCGGGGAACATTCAGTACTTC. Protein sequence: CASSLTGAGNIQYF.

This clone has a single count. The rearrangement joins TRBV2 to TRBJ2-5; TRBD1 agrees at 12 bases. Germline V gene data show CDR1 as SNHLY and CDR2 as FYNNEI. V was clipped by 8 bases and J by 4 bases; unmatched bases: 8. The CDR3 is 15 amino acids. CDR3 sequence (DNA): TGTGCCAGCCCCCGGGACAGGGGGCTTCGAGAGACCCAGTACTTC. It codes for CASPRDRGLRETQYF.

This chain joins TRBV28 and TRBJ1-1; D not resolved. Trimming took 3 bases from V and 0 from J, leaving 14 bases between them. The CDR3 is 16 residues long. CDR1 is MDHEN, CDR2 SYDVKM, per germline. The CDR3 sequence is CASSFRGRLMNTEAFF. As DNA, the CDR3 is TGTGCCAGCAGTTTTCGGGGAAGGCTCATGAACACTGAAGCTTTCTTT.

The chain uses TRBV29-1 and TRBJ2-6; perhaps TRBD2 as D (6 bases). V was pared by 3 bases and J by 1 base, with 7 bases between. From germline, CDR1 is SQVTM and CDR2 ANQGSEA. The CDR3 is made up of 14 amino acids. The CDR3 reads CSVEAGSGANVLTF. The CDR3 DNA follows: TGCAGCGTTGAGGCGGGGTCTGGGGCCAACGTCCTGACTTTC.

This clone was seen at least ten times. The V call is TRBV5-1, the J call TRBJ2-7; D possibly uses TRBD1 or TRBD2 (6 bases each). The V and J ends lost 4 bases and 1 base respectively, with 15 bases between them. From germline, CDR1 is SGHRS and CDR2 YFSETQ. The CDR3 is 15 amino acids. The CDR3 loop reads CASSKGGSDSYEQYF. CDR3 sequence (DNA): TGCGCCAGCAGCAAAGGGGGGAGCGATTCCTACGAGCAGTACTTC.

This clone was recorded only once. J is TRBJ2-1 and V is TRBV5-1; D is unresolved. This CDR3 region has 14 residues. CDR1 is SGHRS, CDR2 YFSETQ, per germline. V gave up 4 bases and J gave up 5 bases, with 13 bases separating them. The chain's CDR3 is CASSTSRTDNEQFF. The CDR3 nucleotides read TGCGCCAGCAGCACCAGCAGGACCGACAATGAGCAGTTCTTC. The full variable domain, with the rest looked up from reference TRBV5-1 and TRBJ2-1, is KAGVTQTPRYLIKTRGQQVTLSCSPISGHRSVSWYQQTPGQGLQFLFEYFSETQRNKGNFPGRFSGRQFSNSRSEMNVSTLELGDSALYLCASSTSRTDNEQFFGPGTRLTVL.

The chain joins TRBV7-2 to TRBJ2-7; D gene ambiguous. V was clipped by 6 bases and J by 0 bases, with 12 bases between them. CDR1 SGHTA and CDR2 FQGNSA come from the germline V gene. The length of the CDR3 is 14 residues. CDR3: CASRRTSNSYEQYF. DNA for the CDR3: TGTGCCAGCAGACGTACTTCCAACTCCTACGAGCAGTACTTC.

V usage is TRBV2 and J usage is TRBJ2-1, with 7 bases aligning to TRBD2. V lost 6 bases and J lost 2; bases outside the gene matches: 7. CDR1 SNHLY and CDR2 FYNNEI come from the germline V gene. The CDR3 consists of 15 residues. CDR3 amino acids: CASRNLLATYNEQFF. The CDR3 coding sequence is TGTGCCAGCAGGAACCTACTAGCGACCTACAATGAGCAGTTCTTC.

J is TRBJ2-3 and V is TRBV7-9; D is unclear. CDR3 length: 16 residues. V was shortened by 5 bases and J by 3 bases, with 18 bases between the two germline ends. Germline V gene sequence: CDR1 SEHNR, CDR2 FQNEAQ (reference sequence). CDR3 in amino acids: CASSPLGRVRTDTQYF. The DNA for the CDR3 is TGTGCCAGCAGCCCCCTTGGAAGGGTCAGGACAGATACGCAGTATTTT.

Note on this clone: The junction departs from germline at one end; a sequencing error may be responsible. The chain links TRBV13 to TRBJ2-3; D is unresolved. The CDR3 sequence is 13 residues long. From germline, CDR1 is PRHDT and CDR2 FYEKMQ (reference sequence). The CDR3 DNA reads TGTGCCAGCAGCCAGTGGAGCACAGATACGCAGTTTTTT. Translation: CASSQWSTDTQFF.